In this sample, the clone carrying this TCR beta chain turned up many times. This sample is drawn from a study of T-cell reconstitution after alpha-beta-depleted transplantation in children. As it was prepared, the TCRbeta library received unique molecular identifiers. TCRdb processed the PCR reads anew with MiXCR; each CDR3 protein has one entry. The table records around 500,000 distinct CDR3 sequences, under 15% of them present only once. The source material was PBMCs from the stem cell graft donor, sampled from the stem cell graft. The receptor was derived from a human donor who donated a stem cell graft to a child with combined immunodeficiency.

CDR3 sequence reads: CASSLTSGNTDTQYF. The CDR3 nucleotides are TGTGCCAGCAGCCTGACTAGCGGGAACACAGATACGCAGTATTTT. The J gene is TRBJ2-3, the V gene TRBV7-2; 11 bases map to TRBD2. CDR1 is SGHTA, CDR2 FQGNSA, per germline. The CDR3 runs 15 residues. The V segment lost 5 bases and the J segment 2 bases; nucleotides outside the gene matches: 3.